The sequence of this T cell receptor beta chain was determined in a study of blood T cell repertoires in COVID-19 (dated by TCRdb to the early 2020s). For context, the study as a whole: Samples from collaborators originated in the United States, Italy and Spain and spanned both the acute and convalescent phases of COVID-19. The material from the prospective study consisted of cDNA or gDNA derived from T cells, B-cell-depleted T cells, or PBMCs. Subjects who had been exposed to COVID-19, were actively infected with it, or had recovered from it provided the deeply sampled blood TCRbeta repertoires that made up the dataset. The repertoires were released in a freely available public database meant as a resource for research on the immune response to SARS-CoV-2. Samples came from the ongoing ImmuneRACE study (first 160 participants) plus 1,254 subjects from 6 global collaborators. The sample metadata nearly always contained a de-identified subject ID, COVID-19 status, age in years and sex. HLA class I and class II types, where available, came from metadata supplied by the sample provider rather than from assay-based typing. General conclusions and limits of the study: Clinical and demographic metadata were provided uncurated, with the amount varying by source and participant.

On this clone itself: No antigen is known for it. No much larger clone exists at a distance of one base, and base qualities are not known.

The immunoSEQ Assay, a bias-controlled multiplex PCR, was used to amplify TCRbeta CDR3 regions from genomic DNA. The study's processing was this. The number of nucleated cells in each sample was estimated by amplification of reference gene primers within the assay. To quantify the absolute abundance of each unique TCRbeta CDR3 rearrangement, sequence reads were collapsed and filtered. For each sample, productive Simpson clonality was calculated by taking the square root of Simpson's diversity index across productive rearrangements. Imported from immuneACCESS, the table was reduced by TCRdb to in-frame sequences with V and J called. These copies leave out some clones; in studies compared against another copy, an unresolved V gene accounts for under half, and the cause of the remainder is not known. The V and J calls and the clone size are those of that table, but D and trimming were determined from the DNA. The sample contains some 270,000 clones, 80% to 90% of them found a single time. Clones ranked in the top ten supply approximately 5% of the sample.

Another Seattle source contributed samples from volunteer blood donors who had recovered from COVID-19. Each collaborating institution followed its own protocols to collect whole blood in K2EDTA tubes. Collaborator samples were shipped for TCRbeta analysis as frozen whole blood, isolated PBMCs, or DNA extracted from either sample type. For this chain, trimming is 6 bases at the V end and 7 bases at the J end, and the number of junction bases without a gene match is 16. Reading the germline V gene gives CDR1 MDHEN and CDR2 SYDVKM. Measured from the cysteine to the phenylalanine, the CDR3 is 17 residues long. The entry retains the CDR3 DNA only, 51 bases that are in frame from base 1.

This TCR derives from a woman aged 40 to 55 who had recovered from COVID-19. The sample was peripheral blood. The sequence joins TRBV28 to TRBJ2-2, with TRBD1 matching 8 junction bases. CDR3 loop: CASSGPGSGGLDGELFF. The sequenced DNA: TGTGCCAGCAGCGGCCCCGGCTCAGGGGGCTTGGACGGGGAGCTGTTTTTT.